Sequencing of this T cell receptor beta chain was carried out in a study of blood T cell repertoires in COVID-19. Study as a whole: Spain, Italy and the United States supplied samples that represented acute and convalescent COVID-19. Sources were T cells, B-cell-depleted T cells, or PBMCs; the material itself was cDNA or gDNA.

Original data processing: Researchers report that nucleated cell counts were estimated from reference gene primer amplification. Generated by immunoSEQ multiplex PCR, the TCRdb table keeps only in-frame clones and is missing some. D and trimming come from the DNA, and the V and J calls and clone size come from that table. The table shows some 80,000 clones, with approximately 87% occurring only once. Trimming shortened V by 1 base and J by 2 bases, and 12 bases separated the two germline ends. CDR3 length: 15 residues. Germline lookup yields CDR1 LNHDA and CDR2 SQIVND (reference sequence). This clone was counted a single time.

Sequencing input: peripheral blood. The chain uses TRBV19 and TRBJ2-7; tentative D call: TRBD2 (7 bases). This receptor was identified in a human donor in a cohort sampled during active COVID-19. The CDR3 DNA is TGTGCCAGTAGTATAGGAGCGGGGACAACCTACGAGCAGTACTTC. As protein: CASSIGAGTTYEQYF.